This T cell receptor (beta chain) was sequenced in a study of blood T cell repertoires in COVID-19. Study as a whole: PBMCs, B-cell-depleted T cells, or T cells provided the cDNA or gDNA that made up the material.

Original processing notes: Estimated nucleated cell counts came from reference gene primer amplification. The protocol was immunoSEQ multiplex PCR, while the TCRdb copy is restricted to in-frame clones and leaves out a portion. That table supplies the V and J calls and clone size; D and trimming were determined from the DNA. The sample shows around 200,000 clones, 75% to 90% of them seen only once. Per germline, CDR1 GTSNPN and CDR2 SVGIG (reference sequence). Trimming stripped 3 bases from V and 4 bases from J, with 15 bases between. The CDR3 runs to 14 residues. Sequencing was carried out using peripheral blood. The gene calls are TRBV30 and TRBJ1-2; a weak D match, TRBD1 (6 bases). The TCR originated in a human donor in a cohort sampled during active COVID-19. CDR3 coding DNA: TGTGCCTGGAGCGAGGGGGGGCCTGTCTATGGCTACACCTTC. Amino acids: CAWSEGGPVYGYTF.